These T cell receptor beta chains were read from a single sample in a study of T-cell memory formation after mild COVID-19. TCRdb re-analysed the 5' RACE reads in MiXCR, keeping a single row per CDR3 protein. The sample gives 450,000 to 650,000 distinct CDR3 sequences, approximately 20% of which show up once; around an eighth is in the top ten. Sequencing input: PBMCs or a T cell subset sorted from them (not recorded which). The receptors were sampled from an adult woman who had mild COVID-19 (a few samples of this study predate the infection). Cell type and time point are not known. Each CDR3 is given with its conserved first and last residue. A D gene is named only where the DNA matches it firmly. Expanded clones get a size class; other rows say once, few or many, or leave the size out.

clone size: .
D gene: .
V gene: TRBV24-1
J gene: TRBJ1-5
CDR3 protein: CATSDLHLGPQHF
CDR3 DNA: TGTGCCACCAGTGATTTGCACCTCGGGCCCCAGCATTTT

clone size: .
D gene: .
V gene: TRBV7-6
J gene: TRBJ2-2
CDR3 protein: CASSLAGRGRLTGELFF
CDR3 DNA: TGTGCCAGCAGCTTAGCGGGTCGGGGGCGACTCACCGGGGAGCTGTTTTTT

clone size: once
D gene: TRBD2
V gene: TRBV13
J gene: TRBJ2-1
CDR3 protein: CASSFTSGSVSYNEQFF
CDR3 DNA: TGTGCCAGCAGCTTTACTAGCGGGAGTGTCTCCTACAATGAGCAGTTCTTC

clone size: many
D gene: TRBD2
V gene: TRBV7-8
J gene: TRBJ2-1
CDR3 protein: CASSGTSGEQFF
CDR3 DNA: TGTGCCAGCAGCGGGACTAGCGGGGAGCAGTTCTTC

clone size: few
D gene: .
V gene: TRBV6-1
J gene: TRBJ1-5
CDR3 protein: CASSPDRVGAWQPQHF
CDR3 DNA: TGTGCCAGCAGTCCGGACAGAGTGGGAGCCTGGCAGCCCCAGCATTTT

clone size: few
D gene: .
V gene: TRBV3-1
J gene: TRBJ1-1
CDR3 protein: CASSQGWEDTEAFF
CDR3 DNA: TGTGCCAGCAGCCAAGGGTGGGAAGACACTGAAGCTTTCTTT

clone size: few
D gene: TRBD1
V gene: TRBV6-1
J gene: TRBJ1-5
CDR3 protein: CASREQGVQPQHF
CDR3 DNA: TGTGCCAGCAGGGAGCAGGGGGTTCAGCCCCAGCATTTT

clone size: .
D gene: .
V gene: TRBV25-1
J gene: TRBJ2-7
CDR3 protein: CASEWRVGEQYF
CDR3 DNA: TGTGCCAGTGAGTGGAGGGTAGGGGAGCAGTACTTC

clone size: .
D gene: TRBD2
V gene: TRBV20-1
J gene: TRBJ2-1
CDR3 protein: CSAPPGRTEQFF
CDR3 DNA: TGCAGTGCACCTCCCGGGAGGACTGAGCAGTTCTTC

clone size: .
D gene: .
V gene: TRBV7-3
J gene: TRBJ2-6
CDR3 protein: CASNTGFLSGANVLTF
CDR3 DNA: TGTGCCAGCAACACAGGTTTTCTCTCTGGGGCCAACGTCCTGACTTTC

clone size: few
D gene: .
V gene: TRBV7-9
J gene: TRBJ1-5
CDR3 protein: CASSLYTGLDNQPQHF
CDR3 DNA: TGTGCCAGCAGCTTATACACGGGACTCGATAATCAGCCCCAGCATTTT

clone size: .
D gene: .
V gene: TRBV3-1
J gene: TRBJ1-1
CDR3 protein: CASSLTRGNTEAFF
CDR3 DNA: TGTGCCAGCAGCTTAACGCGGGGTAACACTGAAGCTTTCTTT

clone size: .
D gene: .
V gene: TRBV18
J gene: TRBJ1-1
CDR3 protein: CASSPFRGMTEAFF
CDR3 DNA: TGTGCCAGCTCACCTTTCAGGGGAATGACTGAAGCTTTCTTT

clone size: few
D gene: .
V gene: TRBV24-1
J gene: TRBJ2-3
CDR3 protein: CATSDSTLTGTDTQYF
CDR3 DNA: TGTGCCACCAGTGATTCGACTCTGACGGGCACAGATACGCAGTATTTT

clone size: few
D gene: .
V gene: TRBV9
J gene: TRBJ2-1
CDR3 protein: CASSERLYNEQFF
CDR3 DNA: TGTGCCAGCAGCGAACGGCTATACAATGAGCAGTTCTTC

clone size: few
D gene: TRBD1
V gene: TRBV18
J gene: TRBJ2-1
CDR3 protein: CASSPRRGTGANEQFF
CDR3 DNA: TGTGCCAGCTCACCACGGCGAGGGACAGGCGCTAATGAGCAGTTCTTC

clone size: few
D gene: .
V gene: TRBV24-1
J gene: TRBJ1-1
CDR3 protein: CATSDAFGGSEAFF
CDR3 DNA: TGTGCCACCAGTGATGCGTTCGGAGGTAGTGAAGCTTTCTTT

clone size: many
D gene: TRBD1
V gene: TRBV5-1
J gene: TRBJ2-1
CDR3 protein: CASSRTGATSSYNEQFF
CDR3 DNA: TGCGCCAGCAGCAGAACAGGGGCTACAAGCTCCTACAATGAGCAGTTCTTC

clone size: .
D gene: TRBD1
V gene: TRBV10-3
J gene: TRBJ1-2
CDR3 protein: CATRDREKYGYTF
CDR3 DNA: TGTGCCACTAGGGACAGGGAAAAATATGGCTACACCTTC

clone size: .
D gene: .
V gene: TRBV5-1
J gene: TRBJ2-7
CDR3 protein: CASRGVRDEQYF
CDR3 DNA: TGCGCCAGCAGAGGAGTTAGGGACGAGCAGTACTTC

clone size: few
D gene: .
V gene: TRBV6-1
J gene: TRBJ2-7
CDR3 protein: CASSEPLRQARSYF
CDR3 DNA: TGTGCCAGCAGTGAACCACTTCGACAGGCCCGTAGTTACTTC

clone size: .
D gene: TRBD1
V gene: TRBV4-3
J gene: TRBJ1-1
CDR3 protein: CASSQVGTGILGAFF
CDR3 DNA: TGCGCCAGCAGCCAAGTTGGGACAGGGATTCTCGGAGCTTTCTTT

clone size: .
D gene: TRBD2
V gene: TRBV27
J gene: TRBJ2-3
CDR3 protein: CASSRRLAGGADTQYF
CDR3 DNA: TGTGCCAGCAGCCGGAGACTAGCGGGAGGGGCAGATACGCAGTATTTT

clone size: few
D gene: .
V gene: TRBV20-1
J gene: TRBJ1-2
CDR3 protein: CSAPQTGGYTF
CDR3 DNA: TGCAGTGCTCCTCAAACCGGGGGCTACACCTTC

clone size: .
D gene: TRBD1
V gene: TRBV6-5
J gene: TRBJ1-2
CDR3 protein: CATRDRGRSLYGYTF
CDR3 DNA: TGTGCCACCCGGGACAGGGGGCGATCTCTCTATGGCTACACCTTC

clone size: few
D gene: .
V gene: TRBV20-1
J gene: TRBJ1-4
CDR3 protein: CSARDRRSEKLFF
CDR3 DNA: TGCAGTGCTAGAGATCGCCGGTCCGAAAAACTGTTTTTT

clone size: few
D gene: .
V gene: TRBV6-2/TRBV6-3
J gene: TRBJ2-5
CDR3 protein: CASRPPKYQETQYF
CDR3 DNA: TGTGCCAGCCGACCGCCCAAGTACCAAGAGACCCAGTACTTC

clone size: few
D gene: TRBD1
V gene: TRBV6-1
J gene: TRBJ2-1
CDR3 protein: CASSVPPGTGGNEQFF
CDR3 DNA: TGTGCCAGCAGTGTCCCCCCCGGGACAGGGGGCAATGAGCAGTTCTTC

clone size: .
D gene: .
V gene: TRBV30
J gene: TRBJ1-1
CDR3 protein: CAWGGDTEAFF
CDR3 DNA: TGTGCCTGGGGGGGGGACACTGAAGCTTTCTTT

clone size: .
D gene: TRBD1
V gene: TRBV6-2/TRBV6-3
J gene: TRBJ2-1
CDR3 protein: CAISSGTGVNEQFF
CDR3 DNA: TGTGCCATCTCCTCCGGGACAGGGGTCAATGAGCAGTTCTTC

clone size: .
D gene: .
V gene: TRBV24-1
J gene: TRBJ2-5
CDR3 protein: CATTWESTSQETQYF
CDR3 DNA: TGTGCCACCACTTGGGAGTCAACGAGCCAAGAGACCCAGTACTTC

clone size: few
D gene: TRBD2
V gene: TRBV12-3/TRBV12-4
J gene: TRBJ2-3
CDR3 protein: CASSLSGSVGTDTQYF
CDR3 DNA: TGTGCCAGCAGTCTTAGCGGGAGCGTGGGCACAGATACGCAGTATTTT

clone size: few
D gene: TRBD2
V gene: TRBV12-3/TRBV12-4
J gene: TRBJ2-3
CDR3 protein: CASRLAGGQDTQYF
CDR3 DNA: TGTGCCAGCAGACTAGCGGGGGGGCAAGATACGCAGTATTTT

clone size: few
D gene: TRBD2
V gene: TRBV12-3/TRBV12-4
J gene: TRBJ2-1
CDR3 protein: CASSFAGGNNEQFF
CDR3 DNA: TGTGCCAGCAGTTTCGCGGGGGGGAACAATGAGCAGTTCTTC

clone size: .
D gene: .
V gene: TRBV14
J gene: TRBJ2-6
CDR3 protein: CASSPRHMTGTYSGANVLTF
CDR3 DNA: TGTGCCAGCAGCCCCAGACACATGACAGGTACCTACTCTGGGGCCAACGTCCTGACTTTC

clone size: few
D gene: .
V gene: TRBV6-5
J gene: TRBJ1-2
CDR3 protein: CASSYDRNNYGYTF
CDR3 DNA: TGTGCCAGCAGTTACGACAGGAATAACTATGGCTACACCTTC

clone size: few
D gene: .
V gene: TRBV7-3
J gene: TRBJ2-6
CDR3 protein: CASSLTGGTAGANVLTF
CDR3 DNA: TGTGCCAGCAGCTTAACTGGCGGGACAGCTGGGGCCAACGTCCTGACTTTC

clone size: .
D gene: .
V gene: TRBV11-1
J gene: TRBJ1-1
CDR3 protein: CASSLEVVGVPEAFF
CDR3 DNA: TGTGCCAGCAGCTTAGAGGTTGTTGGCGTCCCTGAAGCTTTCTTT

clone size: .
D gene: .
V gene: TRBV5-6
J gene: TRBJ2-4
CDR3 protein: CASTPIRGGNIQYF
CDR3 DNA: TGTGCCAGCACCCCAATCAGGGGTGGTAACATTCAGTACTTC

clone size: .
D gene: .
V gene: TRBV6-1
J gene: TRBJ2-1
CDR3 protein: CASSEAGVYEQFF
CDR3 DNA: TGTGCCAGCAGTGAAGCCGGCGTATATGAGCAGTTCTTC

clone size: .
D gene: .
V gene: TRBV4-1
J gene: TRBJ1-3
CDR3 protein: CASSSITGSRSGNTIYF
CDR3 DNA: TGCGCCAGCAGCTCGATAACAGGGTCCCGCTCTGGAAACACCATATATTTT

clone size: .
D gene: TRBD1
V gene: TRBV7-9
J gene: TRBJ2-3
CDR3 protein: CASSLLGQVITDTQYF
CDR3 DNA: TGTGCCAGCAGCTTATTAGGACAGGTGATCACAGATACGCAGTATTTT

clone size: .
D gene: .
V gene: TRBV12-3/TRBV12-4
J gene: TRBJ2-7
CDR3 protein: CASRLGAAYEQYF
CDR3 DNA: TGTGCCAGCAGACTTGGGGCAGCCTACGAGCAGTACTTC

clone size: few
D gene: .
V gene: TRBV28
J gene: TRBJ2-3
CDR3 protein: CASSRGDEPRAYF
CDR3 DNA: TGTGCCAGCAGTAGGGGGGACGAGCCCCGAGCATATTTT

clone size: .
D gene: .
V gene: TRBV27
J gene: TRBJ2-5
CDR3 protein: CASSFRLAETQYF
CDR3 DNA: TGTGCCAGCAGTTTTCGGCTAGCGGAGACCCAGTACTTC

clone size: .
D gene: .
V gene: TRBV4-1
J gene: TRBJ2-7
CDR3 protein: CASSYTQGSSYEQYF
CDR3 DNA: TGCGCCAGCAGCTACACCCAGGGGAGCTCCTACGAGCAGTACTTC

clone size: .
D gene: .
V gene: TRBV25-1
J gene: TRBJ2-7
CDR3 protein: CASGLGSSYEQYF
CDR3 DNA: TGTGCCAGCGGCCTAGGGTCTTCCTACGAGCAGTACTTC

clone size: .
D gene: .
V gene: TRBV7-8
J gene: TRBJ1-5
CDR3 protein: CASSLEGGTPSNQPQHF
CDR3 DNA: TGTGCCAGCAGCTTAGAGGGCGGGACACCTAGCAATCAGCCCCAGCATTTT